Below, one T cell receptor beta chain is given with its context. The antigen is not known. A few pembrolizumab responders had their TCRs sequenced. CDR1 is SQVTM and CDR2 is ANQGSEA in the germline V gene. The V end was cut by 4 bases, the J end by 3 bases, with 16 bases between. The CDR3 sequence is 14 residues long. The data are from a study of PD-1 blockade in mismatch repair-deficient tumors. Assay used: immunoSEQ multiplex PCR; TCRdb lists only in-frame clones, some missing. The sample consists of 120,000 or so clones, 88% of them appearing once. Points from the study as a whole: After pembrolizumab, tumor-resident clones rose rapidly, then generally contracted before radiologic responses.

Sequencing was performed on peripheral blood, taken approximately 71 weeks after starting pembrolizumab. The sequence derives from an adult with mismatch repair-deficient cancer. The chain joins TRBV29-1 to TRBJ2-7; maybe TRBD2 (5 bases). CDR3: CSVVVGNKYYEQYF. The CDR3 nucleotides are TGCAGCGTTGTTGTCGGGAACAAGTACTACGAGCAGTACTTC.